This T cell receptor beta chain was identified in a study of early T cells in non-severe SARS-CoV-2 infection. Study results and limitations: VDJdb matching skewed toward anti-spike CD8 responses, missing private and CD4 specificities.

Unique molecular identifiers (one per individual cDNA molecule) were attached. TCRdb ran MiXCR on the 5' RACE reads and lists one entry per CDR3 protein. The sample yields about 89,000 distinct CDR3 sequences, roughly 14% seen once. The CDR3 consists of 14 residues. V lost 5 bases and J lost 2, with 12 bases in between. Per germline, CDR1 MNHEY and CDR2 SMNVEV (reference sequence). This clonotype was picked up many times. Its specificity is not known. The sequencing input was whole blood. The chain couples TRBV27 to TRBJ1-1, with D unresolved. The source is an adult who was a healthcare worker with PCR-confirmed SARS-CoV-2 infection or an uninfected control (not recorded which). The CDR3 region has the DNA TGTGCCAGCAGTCTCGAGGCCCCAAACACTGAAGCTTTCTTT. This codes for CASSLEAPNTEAFF.